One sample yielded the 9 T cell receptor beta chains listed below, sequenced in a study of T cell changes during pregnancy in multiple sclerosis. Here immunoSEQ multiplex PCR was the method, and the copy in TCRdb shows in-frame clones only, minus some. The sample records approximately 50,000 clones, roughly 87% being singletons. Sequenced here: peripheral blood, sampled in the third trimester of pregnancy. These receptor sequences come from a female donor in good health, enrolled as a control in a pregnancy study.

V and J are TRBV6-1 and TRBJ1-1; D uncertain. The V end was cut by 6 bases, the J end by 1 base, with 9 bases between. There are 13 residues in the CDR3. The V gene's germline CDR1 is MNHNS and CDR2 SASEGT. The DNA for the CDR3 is TGTGCCAGCAGCTCTACTGGGAACACTGAAGCTTTCTTT. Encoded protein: CASSSTGNTEAFF.

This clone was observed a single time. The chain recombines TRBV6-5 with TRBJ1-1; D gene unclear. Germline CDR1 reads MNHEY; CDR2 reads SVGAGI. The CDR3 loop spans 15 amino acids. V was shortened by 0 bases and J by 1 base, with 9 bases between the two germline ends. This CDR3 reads CASSYSAGPNTEAFF. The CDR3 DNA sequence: TGTGCCAGCAGTTACTCGGCAGGCCCGAACACTGAAGCTTTCTTT.

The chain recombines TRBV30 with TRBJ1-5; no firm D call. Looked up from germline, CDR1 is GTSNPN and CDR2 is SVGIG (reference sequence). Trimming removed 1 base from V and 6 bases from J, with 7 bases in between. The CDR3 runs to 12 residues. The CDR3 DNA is TGTGCCTGGAGTGATACGGGTCAGCCCCAGCATTTT. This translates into CAWSDTGQPQHF.

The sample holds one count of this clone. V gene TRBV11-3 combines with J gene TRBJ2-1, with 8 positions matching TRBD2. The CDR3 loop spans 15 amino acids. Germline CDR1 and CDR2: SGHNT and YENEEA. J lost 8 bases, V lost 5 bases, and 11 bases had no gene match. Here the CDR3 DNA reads TGTGCCAGCAGCGCCGGGACTAGTGCTATCGATGAGCAGTTCTTC. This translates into CASSAGTSAIDEQFF.

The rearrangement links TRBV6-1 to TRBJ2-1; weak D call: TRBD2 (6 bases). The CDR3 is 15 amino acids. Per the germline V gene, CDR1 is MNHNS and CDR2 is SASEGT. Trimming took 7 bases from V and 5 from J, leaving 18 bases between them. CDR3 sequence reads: CASTPRGGVNNEQFF. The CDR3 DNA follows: TGTGCCAGCACCCCCCGGGGCGGGGTCAACAATGAGCAGTTCTTC.

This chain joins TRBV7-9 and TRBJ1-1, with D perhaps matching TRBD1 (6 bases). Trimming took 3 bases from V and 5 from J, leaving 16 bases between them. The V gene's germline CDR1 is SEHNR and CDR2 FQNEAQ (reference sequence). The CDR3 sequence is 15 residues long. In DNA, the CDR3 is TGTGCCAGCAGCTTCGGCGGGGGCAGGAGAACTGAAGCTTTCTTT. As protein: CASSFGGGRRTEAFF.

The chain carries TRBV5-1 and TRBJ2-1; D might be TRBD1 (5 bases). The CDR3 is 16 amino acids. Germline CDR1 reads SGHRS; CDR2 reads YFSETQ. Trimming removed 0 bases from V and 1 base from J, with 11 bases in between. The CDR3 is CASSLVLGQSYNEQFF. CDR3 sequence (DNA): TGCGCCAGCAGCTTGGTTCTGGGGCAGTCCTACAATGAGCAGTTCTTC.

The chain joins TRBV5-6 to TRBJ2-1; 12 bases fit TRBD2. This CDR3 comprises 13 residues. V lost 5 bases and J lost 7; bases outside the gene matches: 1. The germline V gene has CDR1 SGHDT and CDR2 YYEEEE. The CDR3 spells CASRTSGRNEQFF. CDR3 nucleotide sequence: TGTGCCAGCAGAACTAGCGGGAGGAATGAGCAGTTCTTC. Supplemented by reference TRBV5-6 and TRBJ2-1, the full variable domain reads DAGVTQSPTHLIKTRGQQVTLRCSPKSGHDTVSWYQQALGQGPQFIFQYYEEEERQRGNFPDRFSGHQFPNYSSELNVNALLLGDSALYLCASRTSGRNEQFFGPGTRLTVL.

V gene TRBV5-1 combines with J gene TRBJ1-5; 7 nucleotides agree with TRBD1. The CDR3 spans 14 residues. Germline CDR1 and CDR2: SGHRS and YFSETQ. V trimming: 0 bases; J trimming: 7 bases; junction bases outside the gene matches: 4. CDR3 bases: TGCGCCAGCAGCTTGGGACAGGGTGGCCAGCCCCAGCATTTT. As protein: CASSLGQGGQPQHF.